A single sample is the source of the 4 T cell receptor beta chains below, sequenced in a study of blood T cell repertoires in COVID-19 (dated by TCRdb to about 2020). Libraries came from the immunoSEQ multiplex PCR assay. The immuneACCESS repertoire file appears here via TCRdb, limited to in-frame rearrangements. These files lack a portion of the clones; in checked studies, under half of the deficit traces to unresolved V genes, and the cause of the others is not known. The sample table records fewer than 250,000 clones; 80% to 90% of these occur just once. The top ten clones comprise less than 8% of the sample. The sample comprised PBMCs or T cells enriched from blood (not recorded which). These receptors originate from a man younger than 40 in a cohort exposed to, infected with or recovered from COVID-19 (not recorded which).

The chain employs TRBV5-1 and TRBJ1-2, with TRBD1 identical over 7 bases. V was pared by 3 bases and J by 4 bases, with 9 bases of the junction left unmatched. The CDR3 runs to 15 residues. The germline V gene has CDR1 SGHRS and CDR2 YFSETQ. CDR3 coding DNA: TGCGCCAGCAGCTCTGCCGGGCAGGGGGTCTATGGCTACACCTTC. Translation: CASSSAGQGVYGYTF. The full variable domain, in which reference TRBV5-1 and TRBJ1-2 provide the parts outside the CDR3, is KAGVTQTPRYLIKTRGQQVTLSCSPISGHRSVSWYQQTPGQGLQFLFEYFSETQRNKGNFPGRFSGRQFSNSRSEMNVSTLELGDSALYLCASSSAGQGVYGYTFGSGTRLTVV.

This clone was counted once. The rearrangement joins TRBV6-5 to TRBJ1-5; a possible D gene is TRBD1 (5 bases). Trimming cost V 4 bases and J 7 bases, with 11 bases left between them. The CDR3 runs to 13 residues. Germline CDR1 is MNHEY and CDR2 is SVGAGI. CDR3 in DNA: TGTGCCAGCAGTTCCGGGGGGTACCAGCCCCAGCATTTT. It encodes CASSSGGYQPQHF.

The chain links TRBV7-2 to TRBJ1-3; TRBD1 might be the D (6 bases). There are 16 residues in the CDR3. V was trimmed by 5 bases and J by 1 base, leaving 15 bases between them. Germline V gene sequence: CDR1 SGHTA, CDR2 FQGNSA. The CDR3 protein is CASSRQSTGSGNTIYF. DNA for the CDR3: TGTGCCAGCAGCCGTCAAAGTACAGGGTCTGGAAACACCATATATTTT.

In its sample, this clone was seen once. The chain is built from TRBV3-1 (or the pseudogene TRBV3-2) and TRBJ2-1; TRBD1 agrees at 9 bases. CDR3 length: 16 amino acids. Trimming cost V 4 bases and J 6 bases; bases outside gene matches: 10. From germline, CDR1 is LGHDT and CDR2 YNNKEL (reference sequence). Here the CDR3 reads CASSLTSGQGSNEQFF. The CDR3 DNA reads as TGTGCCAGCAGCCTGACATCGGGACAGGGTAGCAATGAGCAGTTCTTC.